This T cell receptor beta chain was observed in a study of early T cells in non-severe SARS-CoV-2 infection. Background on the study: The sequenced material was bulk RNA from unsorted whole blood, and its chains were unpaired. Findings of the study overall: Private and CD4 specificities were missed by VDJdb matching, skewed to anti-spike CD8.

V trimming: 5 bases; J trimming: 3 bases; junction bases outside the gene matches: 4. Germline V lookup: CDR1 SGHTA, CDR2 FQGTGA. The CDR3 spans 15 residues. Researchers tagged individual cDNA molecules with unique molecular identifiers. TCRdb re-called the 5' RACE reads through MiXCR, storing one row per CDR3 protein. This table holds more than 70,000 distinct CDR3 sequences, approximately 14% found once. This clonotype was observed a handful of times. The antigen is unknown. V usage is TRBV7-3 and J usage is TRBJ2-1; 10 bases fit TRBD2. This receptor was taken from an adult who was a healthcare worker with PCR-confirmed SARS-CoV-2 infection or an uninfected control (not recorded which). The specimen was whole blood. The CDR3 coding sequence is TGTGCCAGCAGCCTGGGACTAGCGTACTACAATGAGCAGTTCTTC. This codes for CASSLGLAYYNEQFF.